This paragraph covers one T cell receptor (beta chain) sequence. These data originate in a study of cytotoxic CD8 clonotypes in ibrutinib-treated CLL. Assay: immunoSEQ multiplex PCR; the TCRdb copy retains only in-frame clones and omits some. The data contain 25,000 to 30,000 clones, less than 60% of them singletons. Germline lookup yields CDR1 GTSNPN and CDR2 SVGIG (reference sequence). With V trimmed by 4 bases and J by 2 bases, 8 bases remained unmatched. CDR3 length: 15 residues. The genes are TRBV30 and TRBJ2-7; 10 bases match TRBD2. The sequencing here drew on PBMCs, taken before ibrutinib treatment. This sequence originates from a human donor with chronic lymphocytic leukemia. CDR3 DNA sequence: TGTGCCTGGACCCTAAAGCTAGCGGGAGCCTACGAGCAGTACTTC. This translates into CAWTLKLAGAYEQYF.